This T cell receptor beta chain was profiled in a study of radiotherapy plus CTLA-4 blockade in lung cancer. General study points: Some TCR clones had been derived from tumors. These clones expanded in peripheral blood after radiotherapy plus ipilimumab. Reports state that early shifts in blood T cell clones, with interferon-beta, best predicted response.

Method: immunoSEQ multiplex PCR; TCRdb's copy keeps in-frame clones and lacks some. The table shows around 45,000 clones, with about 88% occurring only once. CTLA-4 blockade using ipilimumab, together with focal radiation, was received by patients with chemo-refractory metastatic non-small-cell lung cancer. Worth noting for this clone: Its antigen is undetermined.

This TCR was sampled from a human donor with non-small cell lung cancer whose response to radiotherapy plus ipilimumab could not be evaluated. Here the sequenced sample was peripheral blood, taken from a patient treated with radiotherapy plus ipilimumab.

CDR3 sequence reads: CASSLKQGPQETQYF. DNA of the CDR3: TGTGCCAGCAGCTTAAAACAGGGCCCCCAAGAGACCCAGTACTTC. The chain recombines TRBV7-9 with TRBJ2-5, with D possibly TRBD1 on 6 matching bases. Germline lookup yields CDR1 SEHNR and CDR2 FQNEAQ (reference sequence). The CDR3 is made up of 15 amino acids. Trimming cost V 2 bases and J 1 base, with 11 bases left between them.